This paragraph reports one TCR beta chain. Its antigen is undetermined. A sample-barcoded 5' primer and a J-beta primer mix were used in a second PCR of about 7 to 12 cycles. TCRdb re-analysed the 5' RACE reads in MiXCR, keeping a single row per CDR3 protein. Among 1.5 million to 2 million distinct CDR3 sequences listed, 28% were seen once. The record originates from a study of blood T cells in healthy people across ages. Study-wide findings and caveats: Changes seen in expanded clonotypes were possibly confounded by donor CMV status left unknown. Unsorted PBMCs prevented conclusive naive versus antigen-experienced comparison.

The V segment lost 6 bases and the J segment 9 bases; nucleotides outside the gene matches: 9. CDR3 length equals 13 residues. Germline CDR1 DFQATT, CDR2 SNEGSKA (reference sequence). The chain is built from TRBV20-1 and TRBJ2-1; 9 bases line up with TRBD2. This receptor was obtained from a woman aged 25 to 39 in good health. Sequenced sample: blood. CDR3 sequence: CSAGLAWGGEQFF. The CDR3 DNA reads as TGCAGTGCAGGACTAGCGTGGGGGGGTGAGCAGTTCTTC.